This T cell receptor (beta chain) was identified during a study of stem cell transplantation in POMP-related autoinflammatory disease. Study results and limitations: Patients with PRAID showed a restricted number of unique TRB V-J gene pairings.

The ends were cut back, 5 bases at V and 8 bases at J, with 21 bases in the middle. The CDR3 sequence is 15 residues long. Germline CDR1 SEHNR, CDR2 FQNEAQ (reference sequence). About this clone itself: Its antigen is currently unknown.

The repertoire was sequenced with immunoSEQ multiplex PCR; TCRdb's copy has only in-frame clones and lacks some. This table has 7,500 to 10,000 clones, about nine tenths appearing once. Sample: CD8+ T cells from PBMCs, taken after stem cell transplantation. The J gene is TRBJ1-2, the V gene TRBV7-9, with a tentative D call TRBD1 (5 bases). The TCR sequence derives from a human patient with POMP-related autoinflammation and immune dysregulation (PRAID). Some T cells may be graft donor cells. CDR3 coding DNA: TGTGCCAGCAGCAAACCTGCGGGGGAGGGCGGGGGCTACACCTTC. It translates to CASSKPAGEGGGYTF.